Given below is one T cell receptor beta chain in context. Its matching antigen is unknown. The record originates from a study of T cell responses to AZD1222 COVID-19 vaccine. Study overall: Pooling of second doses given at about 4 or about 12 weeks was done. The study, taken as a whole, reports: Of the AZD1222 recipients, only five to seven were seropositive at baseline. CD4 TCRs linked to vaccination spanned spike, dominating at 160-218 and 743-854. White British people made up most donors, females outnumbered males, and clonal diversity was possibly underestimated.

The V and J ends lost 3 bases and 6 bases respectively, with 12 bases between them. The CDR3 sequence is 14 residues long. Germline lookup yields CDR1 SEHNR and CDR2 FQNEAQ (reference sequence). Only in-frame clones appear in the TCRdb table, and some are missing; sequencing was by immunoSEQ multiplex PCR. Among fewer than 95,000 clones listed, 75% to 90% were seen once. Sequenced material: peripheral blood, taken on day 0 of AZD1222 vaccination. This chain joins TRBV7-9 and TRBJ2-1; maybe TRBD2 (6 bases). The receptor's source is an adult in good health. Written as DNA, the CDR3 is TGTGCCAGCAGCTTTCAAGTGGGGGGCAATGAGCAGTTCTTC. It specifies CASSFQVGGNEQFF.